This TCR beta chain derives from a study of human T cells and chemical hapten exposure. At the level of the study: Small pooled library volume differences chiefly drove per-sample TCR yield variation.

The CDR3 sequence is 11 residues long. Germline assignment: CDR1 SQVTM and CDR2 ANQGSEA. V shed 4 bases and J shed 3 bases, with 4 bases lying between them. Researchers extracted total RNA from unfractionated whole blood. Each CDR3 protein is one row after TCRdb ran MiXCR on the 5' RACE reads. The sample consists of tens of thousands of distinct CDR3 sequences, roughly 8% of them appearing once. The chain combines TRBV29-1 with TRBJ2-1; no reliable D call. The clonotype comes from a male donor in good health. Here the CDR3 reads CSVGDYNEQFF. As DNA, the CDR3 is TGCAGCGTTGGGGACTACAATGAGCAGTTCTTC.